This T cell receptor beta chain was captured in a study of cytotoxic CD8 clonotypes in ibrutinib-treated CLL. Losses at the gene ends were 4 bases for V and 6 bases for J; bases not matched to a gene: 4. This CDR3 has 14 residues. The germline V gene has CDR1 MNHNS and CDR2 SASEGT. Study-wide findings and caveats: T-cell clonality at baseline went above that of age-matched healthy donors and rose and fell with circulating CD8+ T-cell counts. Before falling back toward baseline at progression, clonality had risen at the time of ibrutinib response.

A remark on this clone: Antigen unknown.

Repertoires were generated with immunoSEQ multiplex PCR, while TCRdb's copy carries only in-frame clones and drops some. This table has some 120,000 clones, about 58% appearing once. V usage is TRBV6-1 and J usage is TRBJ2-2; 8 bases map to TRBD1. This sequence was found in a human donor with chronic lymphocytic leukemia. Sequences were derived from PBMCs, sampled after 24 months of ibrutinib treatment. The DNA of the CDR3 is TGTGCCAGCAGTGGGGACAGGAAGGCCGGGGAGCTGTTTTTT. This encodes CASSGDRKAGELFF.